Each of the 13 T cell receptor beta chains below was sequenced from the same sample in a study of T cell changes during pregnancy in multiple sclerosis. TCRdb keeps only in-frame clones here, not all; method: immunoSEQ multiplex PCR. This table holds 25,000 to 35,000 clones, 88% found once. The specimen was CD4+ T cells from peripheral blood mononuclear cells, collected in the first trimester of pregnancy. The receptors come from a female donor in good health, enrolled as a control in a pregnancy study.

In its sample, this clone was seen a few times. This chain joins TRBV30 and TRBJ1-5; D might be TRBD1 (6 bases). The CDR3 covers 13 residues. CDR1 is GTSNPN, CDR2 SVGIG, per germline (reference sequence). The V gene lost 2 bases and the J gene lost 5 bases, with 10 bases spanning the gap. This chain's CDR3 is CAWSQTGYQPQHF. The CDR3 DNA follows: TGTGCCTGGAGTCAGACAGGTTATCAGCCCCAGCATTTT.

This chain links TRBV6-5 with TRBJ1-4; 7 bases line up with TRBD1. The CDR3 spans 14 residues. CDR1 is MNHEY, CDR2 SVGAGI, per germline. J gave up 8 bases and V 5 bases, and 8 bases lay outside the gene matches. The CDR3 bases are TGTGCCAGCAGTCGACTACCAGGGGGAGAAAAACTGTTTTTT. Protein product: CASSRLPGGEKLFF.

The rearrangement uses TRBV11-1 and TRBJ2-7, with D hard to call. Germline-derived CDR1 and CDR2 are SGHAT and FQDESV (reference sequence). This CDR3 is 14 amino acids long. V shed 1 base and J shed 1 base, with 8 bases lying between them. The CDR3: CASSLDSTSYEQYF. The CDR3 DNA reads as TGTGCCAGCAGCTTAGATAGCACTTCCTACGAGCAGTACTTC.

The rearrangement uses TRBV6-6 and TRBJ1-5, with 8 bases fitting TRBD1. The V gene end was trimmed by 6 bases and the J gene end by 4 bases; junction bases not matched to a gene: 5. CDR1 is MNHNY, CDR2 SVGAGI, per germline (reference sequence). The CDR3 is 14 residues long. The CDR3 here is CASSSTGANQPQHF. The CDR3 nucleotides are TGTGCCAGCAGCTCGACAGGGGCGAATCAGCCCCAGCATTTT.

This clone appeared a single time. A junction boundary mismatches the germline segment, possibly from a read error. The same CDR3 arises from other DNA sequences in this sample as well. The V and J genes are TRBV7-2 and TRBJ2-2; TRBD1 matches 10 bases. The CDR3 loop spans 15 amino acids. CDR1 SGHTA and CDR2 FQGNSA come from the germline V gene. The CDR3 protein is CASSPRDRGSGELFF. The CDR3 region has the DNA TGCGCCAGCAGCCCGCGGGACAGGGGTTCCGGGGAGCTGTTTTTT.

The genes are TRBV11-2 and TRBJ1-4, with a possible D match to TRBD1 (5 bases). CDR1 is SGHAT, CDR2 FQNNGV, per germline. This CDR3 has 17 amino acids. V was trimmed by 2 bases and J by 7 bases, leaving 20 bases between them. CDR3 nucleotide sequence: TGTGCCAGCAGCTTAAAACACACGACCGGGGGAACTGAAAAACTGTTTTTT. Protein product: CASSLKHTTGGTEKLFF. Based on the CDR3 plus reference TRBV11-2 and TRBJ1-4, the full variable domain is EAGVAQSPRYKIIEKRQSVAFWCNPISGHATLYWYQQILGQGPKLLIQFQNNGVVDDSQLPKDRFSAERLKGVDSTLKIQPAKLEDSAVYLCASSLKHTTGGTEKLFFGSGTQLSVL.

The CDR3 nucleotides read TGTGCCAGTAGTACAGGGGAACCCCAGCATTTT. Protein sequence: CASSTGEPQHF. V usage is TRBV19 and J usage is TRBJ1-5; tentative D call: TRBD1 (6 bases). With 4 bases removed from V and 10 bases from J, the gap between germline ends came to 8 bases. The CDR3 runs to 11 residues. CDR1 is LNHDA, CDR2 SQIVND, per germline (reference sequence).

V and J are TRBV30 and TRBJ1-2, with a weak D call TRBD1 (5 bases). V lost 2 bases and J 6 bases, leaving 13 bases between the germline ends. The CDR3 runs 13 residues. CDR1 and CDR2 from the germline V gene are GTSNPN and SVGIG (reference sequence). DNA for the CDR3: TGTGCCTGGAGTATCGGGGGAAGGAATGGCTACACCTTC. Amino acids: CAWSIGGRNGYTF.

The chain combines TRBV4-3 with TRBJ2-3; 11 nucleotides line up with TRBD2. The CDR3 spans 20 residues. J lost 1 base, V lost 0 bases, and 12 bases had no gene match. Germline assignment: CDR1 LGHNA and CDR2 YSLEER. CDR3 sequence reads: CASSQDPVAGGSLGTDTQYF. CDR3 nucleotide sequence: TGCGCCAGCAGCCAAGATCCGGTAGCGGGGGGGTCCTTGGGCACAGATACGCAGTATTTT.

V and J are TRBV28 and TRBJ2-6; D is possibly TRBD2 (6 bases). CDR1 and CDR2 (germline): MDHEN, SYDVKM. Trimming stripped 7 bases from V and 3 bases from J, with 22 bases between. The CDR3 contains 18 residues. For the CDR3, the DNA is TGTGCCAGCACCCGGAGGGGCCCCACCTCACTTGGGGCCAACGTCCTGACTTTC. Protein product: CASTRRGPTSLGANVLTF.

The chain links TRBV30 to TRBJ1-2; D is unclear. The germline V and J ends were trimmed by 2 bases and 8 bases, with 15 bases remaining between them. Germline V gives CDR1 GTSNPN, CDR2 SVGIG (reference sequence). CDR3 size: 13 residues. CDR3 sequence: CAWSISGNGGYTF. Here the CDR3 DNA reads TGTGCCTGGAGTATCTCAGGAAACGGAGGCTACACCTTC. Together with reference TRBV30 and TRBJ1-2, the CDR3 gives the full variable domain: SQTIHQWPATLVQPVGSPLSLECTVEGTSNPNLYWYRQAAGRGLQLLFYSVGIGQISSEVPQNLSASRPQDRQFILSSKKLLLSDSGFYLCAWSISGNGGYTFGSGTRLTVV.

This sequence joins TRBV7-3 and TRBJ2-5; D is unresolved. CDR1 is SGHTA and CDR2 is FQGTGA in the germline V gene. V was cut by 2 bases and J by 1 base, with 5 bases left in between. This CDR3 has 13 residues. This CDR3 is CASSLGSQETQYF. The CDR3 DNA sequence: TGTGCCAGCAGCTTAGGCAGCCAAGAGACCCAGTACTTC.

The genes are TRBV4-1 and TRBJ1-4; TRBD1 is a possible D gene (5 bases). The CDR3 runs 15 residues. Germline-derived CDR1 and CDR2 are MGHRA and YSYEKL. V was cut by 2 bases and J by 8 bases, with 15 bases left in between. CDR3 coding DNA: TGCGCCAGCAGCCAACTCGGGGGACGACGGGAAAAACTGTTTTTT. Translated, it gives CASSQLGGRREKLFF.